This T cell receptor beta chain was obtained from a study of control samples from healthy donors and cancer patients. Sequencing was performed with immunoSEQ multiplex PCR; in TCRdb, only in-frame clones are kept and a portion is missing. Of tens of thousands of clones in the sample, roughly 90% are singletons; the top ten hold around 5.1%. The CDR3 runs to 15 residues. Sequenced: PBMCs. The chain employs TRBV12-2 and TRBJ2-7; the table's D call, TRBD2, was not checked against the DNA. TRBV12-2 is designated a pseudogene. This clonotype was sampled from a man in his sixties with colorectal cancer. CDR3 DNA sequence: TGTGCAAGTCGCTTAGCGCGGCAGCCCCCGTACGAGCAGTACTTC. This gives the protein CASRLARQPPYEQYF.